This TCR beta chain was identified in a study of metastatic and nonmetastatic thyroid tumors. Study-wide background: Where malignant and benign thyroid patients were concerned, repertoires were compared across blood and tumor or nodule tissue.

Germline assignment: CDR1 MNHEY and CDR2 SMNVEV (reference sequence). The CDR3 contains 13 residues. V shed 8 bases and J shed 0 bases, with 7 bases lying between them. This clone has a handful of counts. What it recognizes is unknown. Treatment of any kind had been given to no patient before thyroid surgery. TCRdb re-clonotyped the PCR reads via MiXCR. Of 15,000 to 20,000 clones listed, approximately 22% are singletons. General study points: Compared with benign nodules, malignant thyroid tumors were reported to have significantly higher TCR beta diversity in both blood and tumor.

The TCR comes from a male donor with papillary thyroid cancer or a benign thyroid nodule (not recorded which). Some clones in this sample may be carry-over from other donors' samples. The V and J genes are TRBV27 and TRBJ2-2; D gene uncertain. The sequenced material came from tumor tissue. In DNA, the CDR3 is TGTGCCAGCCAGTCCCCGAACACCGGGGAGCTGTTTTTT. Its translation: CASQSPNTGELFF.